The clone carrying this T cell receptor beta chain was observed a handful of times. Its antigen remains unidentified. PCR amplification relied on 60 Vbeta primers (plus 13 Jbeta primers). Clones were read by immunoSEQ multiplex PCR, and TCRdb kept only the in-frame ones, dropping some. This table holds about 190,000 clones, less than 90% found once. CDR1 is SGHNT, CDR2 YYREEE, per germline (reference sequence). This CDR3 spans 12 amino acids. Trimming took 3 bases from V and 7 from J, leaving 5 bases between them. The sample originates from a study of cytomegalovirus exposure and HLA in healthy donors. Across the whole study: The approximately 100 million unique TCR beta sequences, from 150 million to 200 million T cells, were found by an earlier analysis. Study-wide findings and caveats: CMV serostatus alone was available as immune exposure information. The later analysis indicated that the majority of CMV-associated TCR beta chains appeared HLA-restricted. When analyzed later, the rates of TCR association showed variation by HLA locus, with DRB1 the most and HLA-C the fewest.

The TCR was taken from a boy aged 5-17 years in good health and CMV-seronegative. The V call is TRBV5-4, the J call TRBJ1-6; no firm D call. Sequencing input: PBMCs. The CDR3 protein is CASSSSNSPLHF. In DNA form, the CDR3 reads TGTGCCAGCAGCTCATCAAATTCACCCCTCCACTTT.